Listed below are T cell receptor beta chains from one sample, sequenced in a study of T cells after yellow fever vaccination. TCRdb analysed the 5' RACE reads with MiXCR anew, one entry per CDR3 protein. This sample has about 210,000 distinct CDR3 sequences, with roughly 6.2% found just once. Material: CD4+ T cells sorted from PBMCs, obtained on the day of the yellow fever booster vaccination. These TCRs come from a man younger than 45 who received the YFV17D yellow fever vaccine. Both conserved end residues are part of each CDR3. A D gene is named only where the DNA matches it firmly. The size of a clone is reported for some rows only, either as once, few or many, or as a class for expanded clones.

V: TRBV6-1
J: TRBJ2-2
D: TRBD2
size: many
CDR3: CASIPSGGNTGELFF
DNA: TGTGCCAGCATTCCTAGCGGGGGGAACACCGGGGAGCTGTTTTTT

V: TRBV20-1
J: TRBJ2-3
D: NA
size: many
CDR3: CSALQSGAHTQYF
DNA: TGCAGTGCTCTTCAGTCCGGGGCGCATACGCAGTATTTT

V: TRBV14
J: TRBJ2-5
D: TRBD2
size: few
CDR3: CASQTFSGREGDGTQYF
DNA: TGTGCCAGCCAAACGTTCAGCGGGAGAGAGGGGGATGGGACCCAGTACTTC

V: TRBV20-1
J: TRBJ2-5
D: TRBD2
size: NA
CDR3: CSASRGEETQYF
DNA: TGCAGTGCCTCCCGGGGGGAAGAGACCCAGTACTTC

V: TRBV30
J: TRBJ2-7
D: NA
size: NA
CDR3: CALGRGQLSEQYF
DNA: TGTGCCCTGGGACGCGGGCAGCTCTCCGAGCAGTACTTC

V: TRBV6-5
J: TRBJ1-3
D: NA
size: few
CDR3: CASSYGRTGNTIYF
DNA: TGTGCCAGCAGTTACGGCAGAACCGGAAACACCATATATTTT

V: TRBV20-1
J: TRBJ1-1
D: NA
size: many
CDR3: CSAKKAFF
DNA: TGCAGTGCCAAAAAAGCTTTCTTT

V: TRBV30
J: TRBJ1-4
D: TRBD1
size: few
CDR3: CASGTGEKLFF
DNA: TGTGCCTCGGGGACAGGGGAAAAACTGTTTTTT

V: TRBV10-3
J: TRBJ2-2
D: NA
size: NA
CDR3: CAISESPGSNTGELFF
DNA: TGTGCCATCAGTGAGTCCCCTGGGTCCAACACCGGGGAGCTGTTTTTT

V: TRBV20-1
J: TRBJ2-5
D: NA
size: few
CDR3: CSAYDKETQYF
DNA: TGCAGTGCTTATGATAAAGAGACCCAGTACTTC